This T cell receptor beta chain originates from a study of blood T cell repertoires in COVID-19. This table comes from immunoSEQ multiplex PCR, and its TCRdb copy is limited to in-frame clones, with some not included. The sample lists some 390,000 clones; 75% to 90% were seen once. The CDR3 is made up of 14 amino acids. The germline CDR1 and CDR2 sequences are SGHRS and YFSETQ. The germline V and J ends were trimmed by 1 base and 4 bases, with 11 bases remaining between them. Only a few counts were recorded for this clone. The sequence was collected from a woman aged 40-49 years with COVID-19, enrolled during active disease. Material: peripheral blood. This chain connects TRBV5-1 to TRBJ1-1; D might be TRBD1 (6 bases). The chain's CDR3 is CASSLNTGITEAFF. In DNA form, the CDR3 reads TGCGCCAGCAGCTTGAACACAGGGATCACTGAAGCTTTCTTT.